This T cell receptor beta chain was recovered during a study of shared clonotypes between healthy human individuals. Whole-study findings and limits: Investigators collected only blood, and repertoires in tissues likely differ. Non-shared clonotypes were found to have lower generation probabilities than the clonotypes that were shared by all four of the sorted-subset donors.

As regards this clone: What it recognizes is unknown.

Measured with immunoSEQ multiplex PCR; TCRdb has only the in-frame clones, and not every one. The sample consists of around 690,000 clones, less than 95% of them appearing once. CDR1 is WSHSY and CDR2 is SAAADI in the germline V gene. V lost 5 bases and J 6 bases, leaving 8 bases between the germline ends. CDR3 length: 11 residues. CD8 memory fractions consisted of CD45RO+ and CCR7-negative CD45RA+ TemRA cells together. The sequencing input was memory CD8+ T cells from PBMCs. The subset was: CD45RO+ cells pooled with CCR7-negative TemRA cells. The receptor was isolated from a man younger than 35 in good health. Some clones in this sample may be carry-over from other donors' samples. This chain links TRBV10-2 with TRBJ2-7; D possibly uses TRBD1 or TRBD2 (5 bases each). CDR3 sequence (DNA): TGCGCCAGCAGTCAGAGGGGCGAGCAGTACTTC. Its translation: CASSQRGEQYF.